Sequencing of this T cell receptor beta chain was carried out in a study of T-cell reconstitution after alpha-beta-depleted transplantation in children. Study-wide results and caveats: A year post-transplant, T-cell counts and diversity derived mostly from newly produced T cells.

A note on this clonotype: What it binds is unknown.

Preparation of the TCRbeta library was carried out with unique molecular identifiers. Each CDR3 protein gets one entry after TCRdb re-called the PCR reads with MiXCR. The data show 350,000 to 500,000 distinct CDR3 sequences, approximately 42% seen once. This CDR3 has 15 residues. Germline-derived CDR1 and CDR2 are SGHVS and FQNEAQ. V dropped 4 bases and J dropped 8 bases, with 18 bases sitting between them. This specimen consisted of PBMCs, obtained before TCRalphabeta/CD19-depleted stem cell transplant. The V and J genes are TRBV7-8 and TRBJ2-4, with D perhaps being TRBD1 or TRBD2 (5 bases each). This TCR derives from a girl aged 2 to 9 with aplastic anemia, due to receive a stem cell transplant. CDR3 loop: CASSSRRRGADIQYF. CDR3 DNA: TGTGCCAGCAGCTCGCGCCGTAGAGGGGCGGACATTCAGTACTTC.